This T cell receptor (beta chain) was sequenced for a study of type 1 regulatory T cells. TCRdb fed the reads into MiXCR, producing one record per CDR3 protein. The table lists just under 65,000 distinct CDR3 sequences, just under 50% of them singletons, with more than 2% in the top ten. This clonotype was recorded once. As yet, its antigen is unknown. Sequenced input: cultured non-Tr1 T cells, either the whole culture or a sorted T cell fraction (not recorded which). The receptor was isolated from a human donor in good health.

DNA of the CDR3: TGCGCCAGCGCCAGCACGACGGCCACCGGGGAGCTGTTTTTT. This codes for CASASTTATGELFF. J is TRBJ2-2 and V is TRBV5-1; D gene ambiguous. V was cut by 7 bases and J by 4 bases, with 14 bases left in between. This CDR3 is built from 14 residues. CDR1 is SGHRS, CDR2 YFSETQ, per germline.